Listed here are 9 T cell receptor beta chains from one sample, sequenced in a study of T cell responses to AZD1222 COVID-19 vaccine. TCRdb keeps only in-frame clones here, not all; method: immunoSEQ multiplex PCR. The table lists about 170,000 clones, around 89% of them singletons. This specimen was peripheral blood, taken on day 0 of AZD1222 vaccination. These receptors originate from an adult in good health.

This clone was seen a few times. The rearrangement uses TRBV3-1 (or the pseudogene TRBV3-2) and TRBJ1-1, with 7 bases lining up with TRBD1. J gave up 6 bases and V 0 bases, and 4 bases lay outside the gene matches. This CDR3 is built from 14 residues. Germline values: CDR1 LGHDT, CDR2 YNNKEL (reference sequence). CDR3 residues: CASSQEGGSAEAFF. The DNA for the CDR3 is TGTGCCAGCAGCCAAGAAGGGGGCAGCGCTGAAGCTTTCTTT.

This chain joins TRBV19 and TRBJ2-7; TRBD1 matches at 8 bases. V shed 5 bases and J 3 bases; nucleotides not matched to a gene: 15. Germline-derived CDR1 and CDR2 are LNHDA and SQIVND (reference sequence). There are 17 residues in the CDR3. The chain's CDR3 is CASSRRQGPRRDYEQYF. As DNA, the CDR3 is TGTGCCAGTAGTCGTCGACAGGGGCCTCGTCGGGACTACGAGCAGTACTTC.

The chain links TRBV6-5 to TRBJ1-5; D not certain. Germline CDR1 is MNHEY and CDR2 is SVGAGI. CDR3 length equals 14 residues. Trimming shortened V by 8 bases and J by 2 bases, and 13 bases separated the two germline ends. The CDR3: CASAGMIGNQPQHF. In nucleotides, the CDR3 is TGTGCCAGCGCGGGGATGATAGGCAATCAGCCCCAGCATTTT.

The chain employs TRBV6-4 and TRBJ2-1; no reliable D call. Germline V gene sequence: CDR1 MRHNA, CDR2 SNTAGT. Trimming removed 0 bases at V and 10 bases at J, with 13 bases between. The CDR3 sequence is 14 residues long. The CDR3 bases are TGTGCCAGCAGTGACTCAAAGCCGGGCAGGGAGCAGTTCTTC. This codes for CASSDSKPGREQFF.

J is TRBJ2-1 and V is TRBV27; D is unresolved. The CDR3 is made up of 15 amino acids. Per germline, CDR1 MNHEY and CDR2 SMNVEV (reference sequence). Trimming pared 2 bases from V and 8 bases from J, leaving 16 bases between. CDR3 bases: TGTGCCAGCAGTTTAAGGTGGGTCGGTTCGGATGAGCAGTTCTTC. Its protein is CASSLRWVGSDEQFF.

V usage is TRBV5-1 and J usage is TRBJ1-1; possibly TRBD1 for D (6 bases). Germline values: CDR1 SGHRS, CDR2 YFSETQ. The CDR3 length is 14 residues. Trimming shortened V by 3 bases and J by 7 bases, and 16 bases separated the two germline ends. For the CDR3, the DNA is TGCGCCAGCAGCTCCGGGACCTGGGGGCGTGAAGCTTTCTTT. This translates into CASSSGTWGREAFF.

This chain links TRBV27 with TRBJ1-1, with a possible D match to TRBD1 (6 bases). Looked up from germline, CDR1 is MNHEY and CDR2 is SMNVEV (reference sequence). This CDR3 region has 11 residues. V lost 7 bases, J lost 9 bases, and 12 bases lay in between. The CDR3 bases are TGTGCCAGCATTACTCAGGGGAAAGCTTTCTTT. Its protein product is CASITQGKAFF.

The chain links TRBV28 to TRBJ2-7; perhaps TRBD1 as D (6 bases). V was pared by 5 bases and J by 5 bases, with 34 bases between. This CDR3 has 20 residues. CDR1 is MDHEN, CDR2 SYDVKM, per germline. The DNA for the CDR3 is TGTGCCAGCAGTAAAAGTATCGGTGGGGCAGGGGTTGAAGTATACGACGAGCAGTACTTC. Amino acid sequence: CASSKSIGGAGVEVYDEQYF.

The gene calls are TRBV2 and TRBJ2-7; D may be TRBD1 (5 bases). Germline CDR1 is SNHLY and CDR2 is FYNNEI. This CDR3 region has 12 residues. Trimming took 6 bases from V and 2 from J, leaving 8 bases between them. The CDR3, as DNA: TGTGCCAGCAGCACAGGTACCTACGAGCAGTACTTC. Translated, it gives CASSTGTYEQYF.